Following are 8 T cell receptor beta chains from one sample sequenced in a study of beta chain features in type 1 diabetes. Expressed TCRB transcripts were sequenced, since all the RNA that had been isolated was reverse transcribed. Clones were read by immunoSEQ multiplex PCR, and TCRdb kept only the in-frame ones, dropping some. The sample yields 130,000 to 150,000 clones, about 12% seen once. Study-level results: TCRB CDR3s from Type 1 diabetes patients were moderately but significantly shorter in all four CD4+ subsets.

For these TCRs, the target antigens are not known. The sample taken for sequencing was central memory CD4+ T cells from blood. These receptors all stem from a man younger than 35 with type 1 diabetes.

This clone has just a few counts. V gene TRBV5-4 combines with J gene TRBJ2-2, with D possibly being TRBD1 or TRBD2 (5 bases each). V dropped 4 bases and J dropped 0 bases, with 13 bases sitting between them. CDR1 and CDR2 from the germline V gene are SGHNT and YYREEE (reference sequence). This CDR3 has 16 residues. This CDR3 is CASSIGAPSNTGELFF. CDR3 DNA: TGTGCCAGCAGCATCGGGGCCCCCTCGAACACCGGGGAGCTGTTTTTT. The full variable domain, completed using reference TRBV5-4 and TRBJ2-2, is ETGVTQSPTHLIKTRGQQVTLRCSSQSGHNTVSWYQQALGQGPQFIFQYYREEENGRGNFPPRFSGLQFPNYSSELNVNALELDDSALYLCASSIGAPSNTGELFFGEGSRLTVL.

This clone was picked up a small number of times. J is TRBJ1-3 and V is TRBV29-1; D is perhaps TRBD1 (6 bases). Germline CDR1 reads SQVTM; CDR2 reads ANQGSEA. V was pared by 7 bases and J by 4 bases, with 20 bases between. The CDR3 spans 15 residues. CDR3 amino acids: CSAILVGGRGNTIYF. In nucleotides, the CDR3 is TGCAGCGCCATCCTCGTGGGGGGGCGAGGAAACACCATATATTTT.

The J gene is TRBJ2-7, the V gene TRBV5-1; 7 nucleotides line up with TRBD1. Germline CDR1 reads SGHRS; CDR2 reads YFSETQ. With V trimmed by 0 bases and J by 10 bases, 10 bases remained unmatched. This CDR3 is 14 amino acids long. The CDR3 here is CASSLDGTVPGQYF. CDR3 nucleotide sequence: TGCGCCAGCAGCTTGGACGGGACAGTGCCGGGTCAGTACTTC.

Sample share makes this clone medium-sized. The rearrangement links TRBV5-6 to TRBJ2-7; D perhaps matches TRBD2 (5 bases). Looked up from germline, CDR1 is SGHDT and CDR2 is YYEEEE. V was clipped by 4 bases and J by 2 bases, with 7 bases between them. The CDR3 is made up of 12 amino acids. The CDR3 sequence: CASSRDAYEQYF. In DNA, the CDR3 is TGTGCCAGCAGCCGGGATGCCTACGAGCAGTACTTC. Complete variable domain (other parts from reference TRBV5-6 and TRBJ2-7): DAGVTQSPTHLIKTRGQQVTLRCSPKSGHDTVSWYQQALGQGPQFIFQYYEEEERQRGNFPDRFSGHQFPNYSSELNVNALLLGDSALYLCASSRDAYEQYFGPGTRLTVT.

The genes are TRBV18 and TRBJ2-3, with D possibly TRBD1 on 5 matching bases. Trimming cost V 0 bases and J 3 bases, with 7 bases left between them. The germline V gene has CDR1 KGHSH and CDR2 LQKENI. The CDR3 length is 14 residues. In DNA, the CDR3 is TGTGCCAGCTCACCACCGCAGGGAACAGATACGCAGTATTTT. Translation: CASSPPQGTDTQYF. Full variable domain (outside the CDR3, taken from reference TRBV18 and TRBJ2-3): NAGVMQNPRHLVRRRGQEARLRCSPMKGHSHVYWYRQLPEEGLKFMVYLQKENIIDESGMPKERFSAEFPKEGPSILRIQQVVRGDSAAYFCASSPPQGTDTQYFGPGTRLTVL.

This clone was seen only a few times. This chain links TRBV28 with TRBJ2-7, with 8 nucleotides matching TRBD1. CDR1 and CDR2 from the germline V gene are MDHEN and SYDVKM. The CDR3 contains 16 residues. Trimming removed 1 base from V and 0 bases from J; junction bases left unmatched: 5. The DNA for the CDR3 is TGTGCCAGCAGTTTATCGGGACAGGATTTCTCCTACGAGCAGTACTTC. The encoded protein is CASSLSGQDFSYEQYF.

This clone has more than one count but fewer than ten. V and J are TRBV15 and TRBJ2-1; a possible D gene is TRBD1 (5 bases). The V gene's germline CDR1 is LNHNV and CDR2 YYDKDF (reference sequence). V lost 0 bases and J 6 bases, leaving 12 bases between the germline ends. The CDR3 is made up of 15 amino acids. The CDR3 coding sequence is TGTGCCACCAGCAGAGATCCCGACAGAGCCAATGAGCAGTTCTTC. It specifies CATSRDPDRANEQFF. Together with reference TRBV15 and TRBJ2-1, the CDR3 gives the full variable domain: DAMVIQNPRYQVTQFGKPVTLSCSQTLNHNVMYWYQQKSSQAPKLLFHYYDKDFNNEADTPDNFQSRRPNTSFCFLDIRSPGLGDTAMYLCATSRDPDRANEQFFGPGTRLTVL.

In this sample, this clone turned up many times. CDR3 loop: CASSQDRSAATNEKLFF. CDR3 coding DNA: TGCGCCAGCAGCCAAGATCGGTCCGCTGCAACTAATGAAAAACTGTTTTTT. The chain employs TRBV4-1 and TRBJ1-4; no clear D. V lost 0 bases and J 0 bases, leaving 11 bases between the germline ends. The CDR3 is 17 amino acids. Germline V gives CDR1 MGHRA, CDR2 YSYEKL.